The 27 T cell receptor beta chains below were found in one sample sequenced in a study of radiotherapy plus CTLA-4 blockade in lung cancer. Data came from immunoSEQ multiplex PCR; TCRdb stores just in-frame clones and leaves some out. The sample lists tens of thousands of clones; more than 75% were seen once. Sequencing was performed on peripheral blood, taken from a patient treated with radiotherapy plus ipilimumab. Every receptor here comes from a human donor with non-small cell lung cancer who had a partial response to radiotherapy plus ipilimumab.

This rearrangement joins TRBV6-6 to TRBJ1-2, with D uncertain. The CDR3 loop spans 12 amino acids. CDR1 and CDR2 from the germline V gene are MNHNY and SVGAGI (reference sequence). V lost 6 bases to trimming and J lost 0 bases, with 5 bases between them. CDR3 nucleotide sequence: TGTGCCAGCAGCGAGACTAACTATGGCTACACCTTC. Amino acid sequence: CASSETNYGYTF.

The rearrangement joins TRBV11-3 to TRBJ2-1; 9 bases match TRBD1. The germline CDR1 and CDR2 sequences are SGHNT and YENEEA. After removal of 1 base from V and 6 bases from J, the junction contained 4 bases not matched to a gene. The CDR3 length is 15 residues. The CDR3 DNA sequence: TGTGCCAGCAGCTTAGTACAGGGGGCGGGCAATGAGCAGTTCTTC. Its protein product is CASSLVQGAGNEQFF.

The chain employs TRBV7-9 and TRBJ2-3, with D tentatively TRBD1 (6 bases). The CDR3 extends over 18 amino acids. CDR1 is SEHNR and CDR2 is FQNEAQ in the germline V gene (reference sequence). Trimming cost V 2 bases and J 5 bases, with 23 bases left between them. The CDR3 coding sequence is TGTGCCAGCAGCTTATCCCTCCTCACAGGGAAGTGGGAAGATACGCAGTATTTT. It encodes CASSLSLLTGKWEDTQYF.

This rearrangement joins TRBV6-5 to TRBJ2-7; TRBD2 matches 9 bases. The CDR3 totals 14 residues. Trimming took 3 bases from V and 3 from J; bases not matched to a gene: 3. Per the germline V gene, CDR1 is MNHEY and CDR2 is SVGAGI. DNA for the CDR3: TGTGCCAGCAGTTATCTAGCGGGATACTACGAGCAGTACTTC. Translation: CASSYLAGYYEQYF.

The V call is TRBV6-1, the J call TRBJ2-5; 9 bases are a match to TRBD2. CDR1 and CDR2 (germline): MNHNS, SASEGT. CDR3 length: 15 amino acids. Trimming took 5 bases from V and 1 from J; bases not matched to a gene: 5. The DNA of the CDR3 is TGTGCCAGCAGTCCCCTAGCGGGGAGCCAAGAGACCCAGTACTTC. Amino acid sequence: CASSPLAGSQETQYF.

The chain combines TRBV5-1 with TRBJ2-7, with 7 bases that match TRBD1. After removal of 8 bases from V and 7 bases from J, the junction contained 18 bases not matched to a gene. The CDR3 has 15 amino acids. From germline, CDR1 is SGHRS and CDR2 YFSETQ. CDR3 DNA sequence: TGCGCCAGTTCTCCACCGCCGGGACAGATAATGGAGCAGTACTTC. Its protein product is CASSPPPGQIMEQYF. Supplemented by reference TRBV5-1 and TRBJ2-7, the full variable domain reads KAGVTQTPRYLIKTRGQQVTLSCSPISGHRSVSWYQQTPGQGLQFLFEYFSETQRNKGNFPGRFSGRQFSNSRSEMNVSTLELGDSALYLCASSPPPGQIMEQYFGPGTRLTVT.

This chain uses TRBV7-2 with TRBJ1-5; TRBD1 agrees at 10 bases. CDR1 is SGHTA, CDR2 FQGNSA, per germline. V lost 4 bases, J lost 2 bases, and 2 bases stayed unmatched. The CDR3 is 15 amino acids. Written as DNA, the CDR3 is TGTGCCAGCAGCTGGGACAGGGGAGGCAATCAGCCCCAGCATTTT. It encodes CASSWDRGGNQPQHF.

The gene calls are TRBV7-2 and TRBJ1-2, with D uncertain. The CDR3 has 14 amino acids. Per germline, CDR1 SGHTA and CDR2 FQGNSA. Trimming took off 5 bases at V and 7 bases at J, with 17 bases between the two ends. CDR3 residues: CASSNSFHPGGYTF. DNA for the CDR3: TGTGCCAGCAGCAATAGCTTCCACCCGGGTGGCTACACCTTC. The complete variable domain, with remaining parts taken from reference TRBV7-2 and TRBJ1-2, reads GAGVSQSPSNKVTEKGKDVELRCDPISGHTALYWYRQSLGQGLEFLIYFQGNSAPDKSGLPSDRFSAERTGGSVSTLTIQRTQQEDSAVYLCASSNSFHPGGYTFGSGTRLTVV.

The rearrangement uses TRBV10-3 and TRBJ2-5; 14 bases agree with TRBD2. Germline V CDR1 and CDR2: ENHRY, SYGVKD. With V trimmed by 0 bases and J by 2 bases, 8 bases remained unmatched. CDR3 size: 19 residues. CDR3 protein: CAISESSGLAGGSQETQYF. The CDR3 nucleotides are TGTGCCATCAGTGAGTCCTCCGGACTAGCGGGAGGTTCGCAAGAGACCCAGTACTTC.

The chain recombines TRBV9 with TRBJ2-1, with 13 bases fitting TRBD2. The CDR3 runs 15 residues. From germline, CDR1 is SGDLS and CDR2 YYNGEE. V shed 4 bases and J 6 bases; nucleotides not matched to a gene: 4. The CDR3 is CASSFRTSGGNEQFF. DNA for the CDR3: TGTGCCAGCAGCTTTAGGACTAGCGGGGGCAATGAGCAGTTCTTC.

The chain employs TRBV30 and TRBJ1-3; weak D call: TRBD1 (5 bases). Trimming cost V 0 bases and J 3 bases, with 9 bases left between them. The germline V gene has CDR1 GTSNPN and CDR2 SVGIG (reference sequence). This CDR3 is built from 14 residues. The CDR3 DNA is TGTGCCTGGAGTGTACAAGGGGTTGGAAACACCATATATTTT. This gives the protein CAWSVQGVGNTIYF. Full variable domain (rest looked up from reference TRBV30 and TRBJ1-3): SQTIHQWPATLVQPVGSPLSLECTVEGTSNPNLYWYRQAAGRGLQLLFYSVGIGQISSEVPQNLSASRPQDRQFILSSKKLLLSDSGFYLCAWSVQGVGNTIYFGEGSWLTVV.

This chain uses TRBV4-3 with TRBJ2-5; D might be TRBD2 (5 bases). Per the germline V gene, CDR1 is LGHNA and CDR2 is YSLEER. The V end lost 3 bases, the J end lost 4 bases, and 9 bases lay between the germline ends. The CDR3 is made up of 13 amino acids. The CDR3 spells CASSQGEGETQYF. The CDR3 DNA follows: TGCGCCAGCAGCCAGGGTGAGGGAGAGACCCAGTACTTC.

V and J are TRBV12-2 and TRBJ2-1; the D call of TRBD1 is as the table states it, not checked on the DNA. TRBV12-2 counts as a pseudogene. The CDR3 is made up of 18 amino acids. CDR3 residues: CASRQTGGARETGDEQFF. CDR3 in DNA: TGTGCAAGTCGTCAAACAGGGGGCGCGCGGGAAACGGGAGATGAGCAGTTCTTC.

The V call is TRBV5-1, the J call TRBJ2-2, with no clear D. The V gene lost 0 bases and the J gene lost 7 bases, with 7 bases spanning the gap. CDR1 and CDR2 from the germline V gene are SGHRS and YFSETQ. The CDR3 is made up of 13 amino acids. CDR3 sequence (DNA): TGCGCCAGCAGCTTGGAACAAGTCGGGGAGCTGTTTTTT. Encoded protein: CASSLEQVGELFF. Full variable domain (remainder filled in from reference TRBV5-1 and TRBJ2-2): KAGVTQTPRYLIKTRGQQVTLSCSPISGHRSVSWYQQTPGQGLQFLFEYFSETQRNKGNFPGRFSGRQFSNSRSEMNVSTLELGDSALYLCASSLEQVGELFFGEGSRLTVL.

The V call is TRBV6-1, the J call TRBJ2-7; possibly TRBD1 for D (6 bases). This CDR3 has 14 residues. V lost 2 bases and J lost 2, with 10 bases in between. The germline gives CDR1 MNHNS, CDR2 SASEGT. CDR3 sequence reads: CASSEQGFTYEQYV. The DNA for the CDR3 is TGTGCCAGCAGTGAACAGGGGTTCACCTACGAGCAGTACGTC.

This chain connects TRBV6-1 to TRBJ1-1; 9 nucleotides align to TRBD1. The CDR3 runs 14 residues. Germline CDR1 reads MNHNS; CDR2 reads SASEGT. The V and J ends lost 10 bases and 7 bases, in that order; junction bases with no gene match: 13. The CDR3 nucleotides are TGTGCCATCACAGGGGGCGGGCCCACTGGTGAAGCTTTCTTT. Its protein is CAITGGGPTGEAFF.

J is TRBJ2-7 and V is TRBV4-1, with no clear D. Germline lookup yields CDR1 MGHRA and CDR2 YSYEKL. This CDR3 region has 13 residues. V was cut by 1 base and J by 7 bases, with 11 bases left in between. The CDR3: CASSQGQSGEQYF. Written as DNA, the CDR3 is TGCGCCAGCAGCCAAGGCCAGTCGGGTGAGCAGTACTTC.

V is TRBV27 and J is TRBJ1-2; possibly TRBD1 for D (5 bases). CDR1 is MNHEY and CDR2 is SMNVEV in the germline V gene (reference sequence). V lost 0 bases, J lost 8 bases, and 13 bases lay in between. This CDR3 comprises 14 residues. In DNA, the CDR3 is TGTGCCAGCAGTTTATCGTTCGGGGGTGTAGGCTACACCTTC. Its translation: CASSLSFGGVGYTF.

The chain couples TRBV5-4 to TRBJ2-7; 9 bases are shared with TRBD2. This CDR3 region has 16 residues. The trim removed 0 bases at V and 5 bases at J, leaving 9 bases unmatched. Germline values: CDR1 SGHNT, CDR2 YYREEE (reference sequence). The CDR3 DNA reads TGTGCCAGCAGCTTGGTAGGGGCGGGAGGGAGCCACGAGCAGTACTTC. This gives the protein CASSLVGAGGSHEQYF.

The chain couples TRBV7-2 to TRBJ2-2, with no clear D. V dropped 3 bases and J dropped 6 bases, with 14 bases sitting between them. CDR3 size: 15 residues. Germline V gene lookup returns CDR1 SGHTA and CDR2 FQGNSA. In nucleotides, the CDR3 is TGTGCCAGCAGCTTCGATGGGTGGAGTGCCGGGGAGCTGTTTTTT. It specifies CASSFDGWSAGELFF.

The rearrangement joins TRBV25-1 to TRBJ2-2, with a weak D call TRBD1 (6 bases). The CDR3 sequence is 16 residues long. The germline gives CDR1 MGHDK, CDR2 SYGVNS. V shed 4 bases and J shed 6 bases, with 18 bases lying between them. CDR3 sequence reads: CASSAQGPSLAGELFF. For the CDR3, the DNA is TGTGCCAGCAGTGCACAGGGTCCGTCCCTCGCCGGGGAGCTGTTTTTT.

The chain carries TRBV5-4 and TRBJ1-4, with a weak D call TRBD1 (6 bases). The V end was cut by 6 bases, the J end by 7 bases, with 19 bases between. The germline gives CDR1 SGHNT, CDR2 YYREEE (reference sequence). This CDR3 comprises 15 residues. The CDR3 DNA follows: TGTGCCAGCACTTTTGGGGGCAGGGCGGGTGAAAAACTGTTTTTT. It is translated as CASTFGGRAGEKLFF.

The J gene is TRBJ2-3, the V gene TRBV5-6, with D possibly matching TRBD1 (6 bases). The V gene lost 7 bases and the J gene lost 5 bases, with 14 bases spanning the gap. Germline CDR1 SGHDT, CDR2 YYEEEE. The CDR3 length is 13 residues. In nucleotides, the CDR3 is TGTGCCAGCTCCATGGGGGCTCGAGATACGCAGTATTTT. It codes for CASSMGARDTQYF.

This clone came up a few times. This chain links TRBV6-4 with TRBJ2-7, with TRBD1 matching 7 bases. The CDR3 length is 13 residues. Trimming removed 8 bases from V and 4 bases from J; junction bases left unmatched: 8. The germline V gene encodes CDR1 MRHNA and CDR2 SNTAGT. CDR3 residues: CASRTGNGYEQYF. The CDR3 region has the DNA TGTGCCAGCCGGACAGGTAACGGGTACGAGCAGTACTTC.

This clone has only one observation. The chain combines TRBV9 with TRBJ2-6, with unresolved D. Germline V gene sequence: CDR1 SGDLS, CDR2 YYNGEE. V lost 4 bases and J lost 3, with 11 bases in between. The CDR3 is made up of 15 amino acids. The CDR3 DNA follows: TGTGCCAGCAGCTCCGCGTCTGTTGGGGCCAACGTCCTGACTTTC. Amino acid sequence: CASSSASVGANVLTF.

The chain uses TRBV6-6 and TRBJ2-2; no reliable D call. The germline V and J ends were trimmed by 2 bases and 5 bases, with 6 bases remaining between them. CDR1 is MNHNY, CDR2 SVGAGI, per germline (reference sequence). CDR3 length equals 13 residues. CDR3 coding DNA: TGTGCCAGCAGTTACGTCGGGACCGGGGAGCTGTTTTTT. This encodes CASSYVGTGELFF.

The V call is TRBV9, the J call TRBJ2-1, with D possibly being TRBD1 (5 bases). V shed 1 base and J shed 7 bases, with 9 bases lying between them. The CDR3 sequence is 13 residues long. Looked up from germline, CDR1 is SGDLS and CDR2 is YYNGEE. The CDR3 region is CASSVTRENEQFF. The DNA of the CDR3 is TGTGCCAGCAGCGTAACCAGGGAAAATGAGCAGTTCTTC. Based on the CDR3 plus reference TRBV9 and TRBJ2-1, the full variable domain is DSGVTQTPKHLITATGQRVTLRCSPRSGDLSVYWYQQSLDQGLQFLIQYYNGEERAKGNILERFSAQQFPDLHSELNLSSLELGDSALYFCASSVTRENEQFFGPGTRLTVL.